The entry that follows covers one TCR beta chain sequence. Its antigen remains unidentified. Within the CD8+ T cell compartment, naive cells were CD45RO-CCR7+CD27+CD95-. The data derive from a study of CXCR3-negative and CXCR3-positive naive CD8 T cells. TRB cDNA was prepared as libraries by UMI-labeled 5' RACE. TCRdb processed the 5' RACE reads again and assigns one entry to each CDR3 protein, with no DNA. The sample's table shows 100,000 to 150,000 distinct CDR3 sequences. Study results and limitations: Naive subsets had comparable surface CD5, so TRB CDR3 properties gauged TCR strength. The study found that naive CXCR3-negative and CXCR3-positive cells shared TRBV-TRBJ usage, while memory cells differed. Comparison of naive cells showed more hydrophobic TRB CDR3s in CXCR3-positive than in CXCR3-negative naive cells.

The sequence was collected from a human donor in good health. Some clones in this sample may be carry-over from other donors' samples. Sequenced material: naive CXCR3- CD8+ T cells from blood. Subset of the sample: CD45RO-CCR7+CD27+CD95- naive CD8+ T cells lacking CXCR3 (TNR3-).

The chain's CDR3 is CASSLAGQGTDRQYF. The chain uses TRBV7-8 and TRBJ2-3; the D call of TRBD1 rests on TCRdb alone, since no DNA is present to check it. Germline V gives CDR1 SGHVS, CDR2 FQNEAQ. The CDR3 loop spans 15 amino acids.